This T cell receptor (beta chain) was sequenced for a study of blood T cells in healthy people across ages. Overall study results and limits: Naive and antigen-experienced cells were not separated, limiting conclusive comparison.

This clonotype was seen more than once but under ten times. The target antigen is unknown. CDR1 LGHNA and CDR2 YSLEER come from the germline V gene. The CDR3 runs to 15 residues. Trimming cost V 1 base and J 0 bases, with 10 bases left between them. A sample-barcoded 5' primer and a J-beta primer mix were used in a second PCR of roughly 7 to 11 cycles. TCRdb reprocessed the 5' RACE reads with MiXCR, giving one entry per CDR3 protein. This table holds some 760,000 distinct CDR3 sequences, approximately 25% found once. These same records also appear under a second study, on T cells of mothers and their children.

This receptor was identified in a boy aged 5-17 years in good health. The chain joins TRBV4-3 to TRBJ2-7, with D perhaps matching TRBD1 (5 bases). The specimen was blood. The CDR3 DNA sequence: TGCGCCAGCAGCCAAGCAACAGGATTCTCCTACGAGCAGTACTTC. It is translated as CASSQATGFSYEQYF.